This T cell receptor beta chain is drawn from a study of identical twins. The germline V gene has CDR1 SGDLS and CDR2 YYNGEE. The CDR3 runs to 14 residues. V was pared by 3 bases and J by 4 bases, with 6 bases of the junction left unmatched. In TCRdb, the 5' RACE reads were re-called with MiXCR into one record per CDR3 protein. Among about 530,000 distinct CDR3 sequences listed, over 12% were seen once. This sample also belongs to another study, concerning yellow fever vaccine responses in identical twins.

This TCR was sampled from a woman between 18 and 29 years old in good health. Sequenced sample: CD4+ T cells sorted from blood. This chain uses TRBV9 with TRBJ2-7; 8 positions match TRBD2. CDR3 sequence reads: CASSEGLAVYEQYF. The CDR3 DNA follows: TGTGCCAGCAGCGAAGGACTAGCAGTTTACGAGCAGTACTTC.